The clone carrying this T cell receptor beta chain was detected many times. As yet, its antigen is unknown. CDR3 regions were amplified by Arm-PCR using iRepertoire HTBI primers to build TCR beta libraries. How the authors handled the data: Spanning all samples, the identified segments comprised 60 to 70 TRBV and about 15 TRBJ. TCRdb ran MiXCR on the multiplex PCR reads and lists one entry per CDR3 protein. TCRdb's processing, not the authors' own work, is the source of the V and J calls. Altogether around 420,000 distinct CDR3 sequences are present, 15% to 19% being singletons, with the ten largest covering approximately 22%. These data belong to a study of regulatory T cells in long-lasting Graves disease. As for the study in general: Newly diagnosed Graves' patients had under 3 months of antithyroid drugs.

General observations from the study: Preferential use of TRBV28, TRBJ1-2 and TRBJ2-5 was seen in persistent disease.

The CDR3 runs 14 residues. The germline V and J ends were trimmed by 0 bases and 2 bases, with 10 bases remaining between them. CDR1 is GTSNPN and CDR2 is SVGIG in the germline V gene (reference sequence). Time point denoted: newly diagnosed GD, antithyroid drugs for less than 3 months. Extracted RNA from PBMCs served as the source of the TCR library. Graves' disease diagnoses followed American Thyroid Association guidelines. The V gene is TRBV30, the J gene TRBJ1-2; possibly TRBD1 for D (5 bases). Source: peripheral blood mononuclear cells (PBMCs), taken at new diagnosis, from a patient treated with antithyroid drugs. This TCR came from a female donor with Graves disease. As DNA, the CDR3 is TGTGCCTGGAGTGTAGGGGCGGGGAACTATGGCTACACCTTC. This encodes CAWSVGAGNYGYTF.